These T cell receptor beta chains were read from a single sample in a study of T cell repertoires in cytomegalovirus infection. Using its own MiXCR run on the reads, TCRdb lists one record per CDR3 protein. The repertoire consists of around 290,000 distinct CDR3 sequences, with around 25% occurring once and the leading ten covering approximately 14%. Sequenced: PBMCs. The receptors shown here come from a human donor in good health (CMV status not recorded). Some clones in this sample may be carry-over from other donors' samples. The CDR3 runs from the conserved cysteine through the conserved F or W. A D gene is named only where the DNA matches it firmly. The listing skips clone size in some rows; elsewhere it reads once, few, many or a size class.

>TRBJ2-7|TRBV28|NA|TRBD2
TGTGCCAGCAGTTTAAAGGGCGGGAGGACGTACGAGCAGTACTTC
CASSLKGGRTYEQYF
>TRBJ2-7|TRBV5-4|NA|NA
TGTGCCAGCAGCTTCCCAGGGGACTACGAGCAGTACTTC
CASSFPGDYEQYF
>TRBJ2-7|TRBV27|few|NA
TGTGCCAGCAGTTTATGGGGGAGCCGAGGGGAAGGGTACGAGCAGTACTTC
CASSLWGSRGEGYEQYF
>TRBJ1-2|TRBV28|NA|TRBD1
TGTGCCAGCAGTCCATCGCCGGGACAGGGGGTATACTATGGCTACACCTTC
CASSPSPGQGVYYGYTF
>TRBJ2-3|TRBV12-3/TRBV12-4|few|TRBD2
TGTGCCAGCACGAGCGGGGTTAGCACAGATACGCAGTATTTT
CASTSGVSTDTQYF
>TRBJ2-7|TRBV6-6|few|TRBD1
TGTGCCAGCCTACGGGACAGGGTACACGGGGAGCAGTACTTC
CASLRDRVHGEQYF
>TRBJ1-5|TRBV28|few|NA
TGTGCCAGCACCGAAACCGGGACGGGGGGAGAGGCCCAGCATTTT
CASTETGTGGEAQHF
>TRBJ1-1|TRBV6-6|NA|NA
TGTGCCTCCCAGGAGGGCATGAACACTGAAGCTTTCTTT
CASQEGMNTEAFF
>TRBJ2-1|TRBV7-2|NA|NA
TGTGCCAGCAGCTTAGGAGTCAGAGTTGGCAATGAGCAGTTCTTC
CASSLGVRVGNEQFF
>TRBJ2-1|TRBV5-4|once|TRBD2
TGTGCCAGCAGCTCCGGGGCTAGCGGACTCAATGAGCAGTTCTTC
CASSSGASGLNEQFF
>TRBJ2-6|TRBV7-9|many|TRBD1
TGTGCCTCCCCGCCGGGACAGGGGGCGCAGGGGGCCAACGTCCTGACTTTC
CASPPGQGAQGANVLTF
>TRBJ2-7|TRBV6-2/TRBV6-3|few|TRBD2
TGTGCCAGCGGATCTAGCGGGAGGTTCTACGAGCAGTACTTC
CASGSSGRFYEQYF
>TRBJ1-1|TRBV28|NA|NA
TGTGCCAGCAGTTTAGGGTCGAAGAACACTGAAGCTTTCTTT
CASSLGSKNTEAFF
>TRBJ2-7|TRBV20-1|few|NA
TGCAGTGCTAGAGATCCTGACAGATCCTACGAGCAGTACTTC
CSARDPDRSYEQYF
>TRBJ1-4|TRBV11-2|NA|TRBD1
TGTGCCAGCAGCTTGACAGGGGAATACGAAAAACTGTTTTTT
CASSLTGEYEKLFF
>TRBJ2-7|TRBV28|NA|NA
TGTGCCAGCAGTTCCCCGAGGTCGAGGGCCTCCTACGAGCAGTACTTC
CASSSPRSRASYEQYF
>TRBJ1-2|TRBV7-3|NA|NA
TGTGCCAGCAGCCCCTCGGCAGTCCCTGGCTATGGCTACACCTTC
CASSPSAVPGYGYTF
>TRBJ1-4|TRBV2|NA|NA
TGTGCCAGCAGAGGGATGGGTTCTAATGAAAAACTGTTTTTT
CASRGMGSNEKLFF
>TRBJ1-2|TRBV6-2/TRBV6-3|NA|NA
TGTGCCAGCAGCACACCCCAGGGGCTGGGGTCTGGCTACACCTTC
CASSTPQGLGSGYTF
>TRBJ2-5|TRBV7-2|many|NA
TGTGCCAGCAGCTTAAGCAGGGGAGAATGGGAGACCCAGTACTTC
CASSLSRGEWETQYF
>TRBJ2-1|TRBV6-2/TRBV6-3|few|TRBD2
TGTGCCAGCACCCACCACCCACTAGCGGGAGGGCGTCATCATGAGCAGTTCTTC
CASTHHPLAGGRHHEQFF
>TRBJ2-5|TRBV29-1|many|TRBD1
TGCAGCGTGGCCGGGACAGGGAAAGAGACCCAGTACTTC
CSVAGTGKETQYF
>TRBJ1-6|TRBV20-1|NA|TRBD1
TGCAGTGCTCGACCGACAGGGACTAATGTGCCCCTCCACTTT
CSARPTGTNVPLHF
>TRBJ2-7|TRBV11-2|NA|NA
TGTGCCAGCAGCTTCCCCCGGGGAGTCTCCTACGAGCAGTACTTC
CASSFPRGVSYEQYF
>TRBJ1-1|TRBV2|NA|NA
TGTGCCAGCAGTGTACCGGGACACGCGAACACTGAAGCTTTCTTT
CASSVPGHANTEAFF
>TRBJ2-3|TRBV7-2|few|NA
TGTGCCAGCAGGTCCGTCACAGATACGCAGTATTTT
CASRSVTDTQYF
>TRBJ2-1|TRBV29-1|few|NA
TGCAGCGGTATGACAGGACGTAAGAATGAGCAGTTCTTC
CSGMTGRKNEQFF
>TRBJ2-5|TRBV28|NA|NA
TGTGCCACCCGGACACCGGGTGAGACCCAGTACTTC
CATRTPGETQYF
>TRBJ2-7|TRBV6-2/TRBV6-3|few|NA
TGTGCCAGCAGCTACAGGGCGCACTACGAGCAGTACTTC
CASSYRAHYEQYF
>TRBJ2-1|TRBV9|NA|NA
TGTGCCAGCAGCGTAGTTACTAGCAGCAATGAGCAGTTCTTC
CASSVVTSSNEQFF
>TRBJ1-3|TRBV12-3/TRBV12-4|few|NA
TGTGCCAGCAGATCTTACAACTCTGGAAACACCATATATTTT
CASRSYNSGNTIYF
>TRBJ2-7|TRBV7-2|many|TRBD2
TGTGCCAGCAGCCGAGACGGACTAGCGAAGACCTACGAGCAGTACTTC
CASSRDGLAKTYEQYF
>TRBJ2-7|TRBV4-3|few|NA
TGCGCCAGCAGCGTCGCCCCCTCCTACGAGCAGTACTTC
CASSVAPSYEQYF
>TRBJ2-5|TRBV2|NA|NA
TGTGCCAGCAGTGGGGGGCTAGTTACACAGACCCAGTACTTC
CASSGGLVTQTQYF
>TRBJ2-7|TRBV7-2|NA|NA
TGTGCCAGCAGCTTAACCCCTCAGGCCTCTAACCTCTGGGAGCAGTACTTC
CASSLTPQASNLWEQYF